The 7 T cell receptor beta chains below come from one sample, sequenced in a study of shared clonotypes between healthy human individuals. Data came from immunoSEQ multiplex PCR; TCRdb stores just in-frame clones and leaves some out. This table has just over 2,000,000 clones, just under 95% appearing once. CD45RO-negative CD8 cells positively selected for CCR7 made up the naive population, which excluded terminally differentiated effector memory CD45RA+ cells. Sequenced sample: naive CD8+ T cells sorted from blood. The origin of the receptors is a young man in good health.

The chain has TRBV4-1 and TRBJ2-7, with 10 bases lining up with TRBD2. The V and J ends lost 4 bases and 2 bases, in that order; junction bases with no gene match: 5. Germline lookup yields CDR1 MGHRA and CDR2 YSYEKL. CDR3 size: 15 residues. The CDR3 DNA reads TGCGCCAGCAGCCTCTTCAGCGGGGGGGCCTACGAGCAGTACTTC. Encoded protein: CASSLFSGGAYEQYF.

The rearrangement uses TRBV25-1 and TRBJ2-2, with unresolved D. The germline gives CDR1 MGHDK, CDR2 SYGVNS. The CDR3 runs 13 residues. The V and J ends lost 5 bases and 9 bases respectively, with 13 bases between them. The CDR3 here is CASSNVGVWELFF. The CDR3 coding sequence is TGTGCCAGCAGTAATGTTGGGGTTTGGGAGCTGTTTTTT.

For the CDR3, the DNA is TGTGCCAGCTCGCGGGGGGAGGCTTACGAGCAGTACTTC. Translated: CASSRGEAYEQYF. The gene calls are TRBV5-4 and TRBJ2-7; 8 bases are shared with TRBD2. This CDR3 spans 13 amino acids. Unmatched junction bases numbered 7, after V lost 7 bases and J lost 4 bases. Germline loops: CDR1 SGHNT, CDR2 YYREEE (reference sequence).

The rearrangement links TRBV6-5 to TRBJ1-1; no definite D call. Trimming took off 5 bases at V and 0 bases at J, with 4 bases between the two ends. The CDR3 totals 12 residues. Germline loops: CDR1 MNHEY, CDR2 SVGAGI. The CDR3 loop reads CASSQMNTEAFF. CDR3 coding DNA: TGTGCCAGCAGTCAGATGAACACTGAAGCTTTCTTT.

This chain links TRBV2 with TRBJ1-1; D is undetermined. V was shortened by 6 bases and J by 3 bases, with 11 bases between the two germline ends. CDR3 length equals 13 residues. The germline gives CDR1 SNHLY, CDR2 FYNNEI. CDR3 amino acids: CASSEGLDTEAFF. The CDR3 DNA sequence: TGTGCCAGCAGCGAGGGTTTGGACACTGAAGCTTTCTTT.

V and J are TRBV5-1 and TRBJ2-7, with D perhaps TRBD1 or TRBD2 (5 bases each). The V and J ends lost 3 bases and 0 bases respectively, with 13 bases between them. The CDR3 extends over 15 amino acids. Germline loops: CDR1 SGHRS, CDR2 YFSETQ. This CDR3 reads CASSSRDAPSYEQYF. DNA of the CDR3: TGCGCCAGCAGCTCCCGGGACGCCCCCTCCTACGAGCAGTACTTC.

The CDR3 reads CASSFRTVPPSYEQYF. CDR3 bases: TGTGCCAGTAGTTTCAGGACAGTTCCTCCCTCCTACGAGCAGTACTTC. The V call is TRBV19, the J call TRBJ2-7; possibly TRBD1 for D (6 bases). Trimming removed 5 bases from V and 0 bases from J, with 17 bases in between. This CDR3 is 16 amino acids long. Looked up from germline, CDR1 is LNHDA and CDR2 is SQIVND (reference sequence).